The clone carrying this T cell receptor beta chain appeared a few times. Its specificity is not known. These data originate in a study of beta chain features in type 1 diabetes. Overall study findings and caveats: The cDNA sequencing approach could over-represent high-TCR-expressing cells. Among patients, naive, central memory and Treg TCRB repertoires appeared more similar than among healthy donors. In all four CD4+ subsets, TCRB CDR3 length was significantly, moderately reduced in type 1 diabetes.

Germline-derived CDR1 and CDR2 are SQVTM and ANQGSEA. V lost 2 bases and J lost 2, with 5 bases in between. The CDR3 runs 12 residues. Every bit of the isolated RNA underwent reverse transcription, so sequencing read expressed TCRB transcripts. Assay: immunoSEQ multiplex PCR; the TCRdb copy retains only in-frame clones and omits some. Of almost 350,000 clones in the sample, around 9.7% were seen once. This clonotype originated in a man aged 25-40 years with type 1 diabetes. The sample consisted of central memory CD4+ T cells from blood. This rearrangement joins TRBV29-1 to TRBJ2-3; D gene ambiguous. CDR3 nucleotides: TGCAGCGTTGAACTACTCACAGATACGCAGTATTTT. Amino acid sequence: CSVELLTDTQYF.